What follows is one TCR beta chain and its context. J gave up 10 bases and V 3 bases, and 6 bases lay outside the gene matches. The CDR3 runs to 12 residues. Germline values: CDR1 GTSNPN, CDR2 SVGIG (reference sequence). Donors came from a validation cohort of some 130 subjects, distinct from the first 666-subject cohort. The data are from a study of cytomegalovirus exposure and HLA in healthy donors. Study information: In a later analysis, the roughly 120 validation repertoires were reported to have used the same platform as the 600 to 800 first-cohort repertoires.

The protocol was immunoSEQ multiplex PCR, while the TCRdb copy is restricted to in-frame clones and leaves out a portion. The sample records 50,000 to 65,000 clones, roughly 89% being singletons. This sequence was found in a woman aged 18-29 years in good health and CMV-seronegative. J is TRBJ1-2 and V is TRBV30; TRBD1 matches at 9 bases. The source material was PBMCs. CDR3 DNA: TGTGCCTGGAGAGGACAGGGGCCCCTCTACACCTTC. It translates to CAWRGQGPLYTF. The full variable domain, with the rest looked up from reference TRBV30 and TRBJ1-2, is SQTIHQWPATLVQPVGSPLSLECTVEGTSNPNLYWYRQAAGRGLQLLFYSVGIGQISSEVPQNLSASRPQDRQFILSSKKLLLSDSGFYLCAWRGQGPLYTFGSGTRLTVV.